What follows are 13 T cell receptor beta chains derived from one specimen sequenced in a study of T-cell memory formation after mild COVID-19. A single record per CDR3 protein comes from TCRdb applying MiXCR to the 5' RACE reads. The sample lists approximately 560,000 distinct CDR3 sequences, approximately 15% occurring once. Material for sequencing was PBMCs or a T cell subset sorted from them (not recorded which). The receptors were sampled from an adult woman who had mild COVID-19 (a few samples of this study predate the infection). Cell type and time point are not known.

A few counts support this clonotype. The J gene is TRBJ1-5, the V gene TRBV6-2 or TRBV6-3; tentatively, D is TRBD1 (6 bases). V was pared by 4 bases and J by 1 base, with 17 bases between. CDR1 and CDR2 (germline): MNHEY, SVGEGT. The CDR3 contains 17 residues. CDR3 sequence (DNA): TGTGCCAGCAGTTTCGTACCCAGGGGTGTAAGCAATCAGCCCCAGCATTTT. Translation: CASSFVPRGVSNQPQHF.

V is TRBV6-6 and J is TRBJ2-1; TRBD1 matches at 9 bases. Losses at the gene ends were 3 bases for V and 0 bases for J; bases not matched to a gene: 18. The CDR3 has 21 amino acids. Germline CDR1 MNHNY, CDR2 SVGAGI (reference sequence). CDR3 coding DNA: TGTGCCAGCAGTTATCCCGCGACAGGGGGTGTTGGGGGCTTCTCCTACAATGAGCAGTTCTTC. Encoded protein: CASSYPATGGVGGFSYNEQFF.

The rearrangement uses TRBV29-1 and TRBJ1-1; maybe TRBD1 (5 bases). Per the germline V gene, CDR1 is SQVTM and CDR2 is ANQGSEA. The CDR3 extends over 13 amino acids. V was shortened by 4 bases and J by 3 bases, with 12 bases between the two germline ends. The CDR3 DNA is TGCAGCGTTGCACTCAAAGGGGACACTGAAGCTTTCTTT. Its protein is CSVALKGDTEAFF.

The table lists this clonotype with many counts. This chain connects TRBV6-5 to TRBJ2-6; no reliable D call. Germline loops: CDR1 MNHEY, CDR2 SVGAGI. V gave up 2 bases and J gave up 1 base, with 6 bases separating them. The CDR3 has 15 residues. The CDR3 DNA reads TGTGCCAGCAGTTACGTCAGGTCTGGGGCCAACGTCCTGACTTTC. Protein sequence: CASSYVRSGANVLTF.

A few counts support this clonotype. The J gene is TRBJ2-2, the V gene TRBV5-1; TRBD2 matches at 13 bases. Germline CDR1 is SGHRS and CDR2 is YFSETQ. The CDR3 runs 17 residues. The junction had 5 bases not matched to a gene; V was cut back by 4 bases and J by 2 bases. CDR3 sequence reads: CASSQTSGGPNTGELFF. CDR3 nucleotide sequence: TGCGCCAGCAGCCAGACTAGCGGGGGGCCCAACACCGGGGAGCTGTTTTTT.

The J gene is TRBJ1-2, the V gene TRBV29-1; a possible D gene is TRBD1 (5 bases). The V gene lost 8 bases and the J gene lost 2 bases, with 9 bases spanning the gap. Germline CDR1 is SQVTM and CDR2 is ANQGSEA. This CDR3 is built from 11 residues. CDR3 sequence reads: CSCGANYGYTF. In DNA, the CDR3 is TGCAGCTGCGGGGCGAACTATGGCTACACCTTC. The full variable domain, completed using reference TRBV29-1 and TRBJ1-2, is SAVISQKPSRDICQRGTSLTIQCQVDSQVTMMFWYRQQPGQSLTLIATANQGSEATYESGFVIDKFPISRPNLTFSTLTVSNMSPEDSSIYLCSCGANYGYTFGSGTRLTVV.

This chain uses TRBV15 with TRBJ2-3; tentative D call: TRBD2 (5 bases). Per germline, CDR1 LNHNV and CDR2 YYDKDF (reference sequence). V was pared by 8 bases and J by 0 bases, with 12 bases between. There are 14 residues in the CDR3. DNA of the CDR3: TGTGCCACCGAGGAGCGGAGAAGCACAGATACGCAGTATTTT. It specifies CATEERRSTDTQYF.

CDR3 bases: TGTGCCACCAGTGACTCCGGGACACCTTATGGCTACACCTTC. Its protein product is CATSDSGTPYGYTF. J is TRBJ1-2 and V is TRBV24-1, with D perhaps TRBD1 (6 bases). Germline assignment: CDR1 KGHDR and CDR2 SFDVKD. The CDR3 runs to 14 residues. The V end lost 4 bases, the J end lost 5 bases, and 13 bases lay between the germline ends.

The V call is TRBV12-3 or TRBV12-4, the J call TRBJ2-1; D uncertain. Trimming shortened V by 3 bases and J by 6 bases, and 6 bases separated the two germline ends. This CDR3 has 12 amino acids. The CDR3 region is CASSFYLNEQFF. CDR3 nucleotides: TGTGCCAGCAGTTTTTACCTCAATGAGCAGTTCTTC.

The chain combines TRBV15 with TRBJ2-1; 7 bases match TRBD1. V lost 2 bases and J lost 3; bases outside the gene matches: 10. CDR1 is LNHNV, CDR2 YYDKDF, per germline (reference sequence). CDR3 size: 17 residues. CDR3 protein: CATSRSVGTAYYNEQFF. In DNA form, the CDR3 reads TGTGCCACCAGCAGATCGGTTGGGACAGCTTACTACAATGAGCAGTTCTTC.

The sample holds a few counts of this clonotype. The chain carries TRBV20-1 and TRBJ1-2; 7 bases map to TRBD1. The germline gives CDR1 DFQATT, CDR2 SNEGSKA (reference sequence). Germline trimming cut 1 base from V and 4 bases from J; bases unmatched to any gene: 3. CDR3 length equals 13 residues. CDR3 protein: CSARGDRAYGYTF. Here the CDR3 DNA reads TGCAGTGCTAGAGGCGACAGGGCCTATGGCTACACCTTC.

The V call is TRBV6-2 or TRBV6-3, the J call TRBJ2-2, with D uncertain. Trimming removed 5 bases at V and 4 bases at J, with 17 bases between. CDR1 and CDR2 from the germline V gene are MNHEY and SVGEGT. The CDR3 has 16 residues. In nucleotides, the CDR3 is TGTGCCAGCAGTCGACCCGTGCCCGGATCCACCGGGGAGCTGTTTTTT. Residues: CASSRPVPGSTGELFF.

V gene TRBV12-3 or TRBV12-4 combines with J gene TRBJ1-1; D unclear. The V end lost 3 bases, the J end lost 1 base, and 9 bases lay between the germline ends. The CDR3 runs 14 residues. DNA of the CDR3: TGTGCCAGCAGTTTTATGCAGCCGAACACTGAAGCTTTCTTT. Translating it yields CASSFMQPNTEAFF.